These 18 T cell receptor beta chains were all obtained from the same sample, sequenced in a study of regulatory T cells in long-lasting Graves disease. Libraries of TCR beta came from iRepertoire HTBI primers plus Arm-PCR of CDR3 regions. Using its own MiXCR run on the multiplex PCR reads, TCRdb lists one record per CDR3 protein. The repertoire holds more than 400,000 distinct CDR3 sequences, around 15% seen once, with around 10% in the top ten. As to time point: newly diagnosed GD, antithyroid drugs for less than 3 months. PBMC RNA served as the TCR library source. The same data also went into a second study, on T cells in Graves' hyperthyroidism and ophthalmopathy.

The input for sequencing was peripheral blood mononuclear cells (PBMCs), taken at new diagnosis, from a patient treated with antithyroid drugs. The receptors were gathered from a woman aged 25-40 years with Graves disease.

At least ten counts were recorded for this clonotype. The chain carries TRBV28 and TRBJ1-1, with no clear D. CDR3 size: 12 residues. CDR1 is MDHEN and CDR2 is SYDVKM in the germline V gene. V dropped 8 bases and J dropped 1 base, with 8 bases sitting between them. The DNA of the CDR3 is TGTGCCAGCCAGGTACCGAACACTGAAGCTTTCTTT. Protein product: CASQVPNTEAFF.

This clonotype was counted between two and nine times. The chain links TRBV7-2 to TRBJ2-3; 7 nucleotides match TRBD1. The CDR3 has 17 amino acids. CDR1 and CDR2 (germline): SGHTA, FQGNSA. V lost 1 base to trimming and J lost 2 bases; unmatched junction nucleotides: 9. CDR3 nucleotide sequence: TGTGCCAGCAGCTTAGGACAAGGGACAGCCCTCACAGATACGCAGTATTTT. This translates into CASSLGQGTALTDTQYF.

In its sample, this clonotype was seen many times. The chain has TRBV20-1 and TRBJ2-1, with D unclear. Germline CDR1 DFQATT, CDR2 SNEGSKA (reference sequence). V dropped 2 bases and J dropped 7 bases, with 12 bases sitting between them. This CDR3 has 13 residues. CDR3 bases: TGCAGTGCTAGACGTTCCCGCGCGAATGAGCAGTTCTTC. Amino acids: CSARRSRANEQFF.

This clonotype was detected many times. The chain combines TRBV6-5 with TRBJ2-7, with TRBD2 identical over 9 bases. The CDR3 spans 15 residues. The J segment lost 6 bases and the V segment lost 0 bases, leaving 6 bases of the junction unmatched. The germline gives CDR1 MNHEY, CDR2 SVGAGI. The CDR3 loop reads CASSYSRLAGSEQYF. The CDR3 nucleotides are TGTGCCAGCAGTTACTCGAGGCTAGCGGGGAGCGAGCAGTACTTC.

This clonotype has at least ten counts. This sequence joins TRBV18 and TRBJ2-7; 7 bases match TRBD1. The CDR3 consists of 19 residues. Germline-derived CDR1 and CDR2 are KGHSH and LQKENI. Germline trimming cut 0 bases from V and 6 bases from J; bases unmatched to any gene: 20. For the CDR3, the DNA is TGTGCCAGCTCACCACCGCGGAAACTGACAGGGCCATCAACGGCCGAGCAGTACTTC. It is translated as CASSPPRKLTGPSTAEQYF.

This clonotype was picked up a small number of times. This may stem from a read error, because a much larger clone lies one nucleotide away. Without the conserved terminal phenylalanine or tryptophan, this CDR3 likely stems from a read error. Because the CDR3's place on the DNA is in doubt, the DNA is left out and the CDR3 is given as listed by TCRdb. The chain is built from TRBV18 and TRBJ1-1; TRBD1, the D gene given by the table, was not confirmed from the DNA. The CDR3 is 13 residues long, ends included. CDR1 is KGHSH and CDR2 is LQKENI in the germline V gene. This CDR3 is CASSPGVDLEGFC.

This clonotype has ten or more counts. The V gene is TRBV2, the J gene TRBJ1-1, with TRBD1 as a possible D gene (5 bases). Germline V CDR1 and CDR2: SNHLY, FYNNEI. The CDR3 spans 14 residues. V lost 4 bases and J 5 bases, leaving 14 bases between the germline ends. The CDR3 region has the DNA TGTGCCAGCAGTGGCCGTGGGGGGGGTACTGAAGCTTTCTTT. Its protein product is CASSGRGGGTEAFF. The full variable domain, with the rest looked up from reference TRBV2 and TRBJ1-1, is EPEVTQTPSHQVTQMGQEVILRCVPISNHLYFYWYRQILGQKVEFLVSFYNNEISEKSEIFDDQFSVERPDGSNFTLKIRSTKLEDSAMYFCASSGRGGGTEAFFGQGTRLTVV.

This clonotype was seen repeatedly, ten times or more. The chain joins TRBV6-5 to TRBJ1-6; D ambiguous. Germline loops: CDR1 MNHEY, CDR2 SVGAGI. This CDR3 has 16 amino acids. The V end lost 0 bases, the J end lost 7 bases, and 13 bases lay between the germline ends. The chain's CDR3 is CASSYSLGRRNSPLHF. CDR3 DNA: TGTGCCAGCAGTTACTCCCTAGGCAGGCGGAATTCACCCCTCCACTTT.

This clonotype was found many times. The gene calls are TRBV7-2 and TRBJ2-1; 11 bases are a match to TRBD2. This CDR3 region has 19 residues. V gave up 0 bases and J gave up 4 bases; unmatched junction bases: 11. Germline assignment: CDR1 SGHTA and CDR2 FQGNSA. The CDR3 region has the DNA TGTGCCAGCAGCTTAGCGCGATCACTAGCGGGAGATGATTACAATGAGCAGTTCTTC. It yields the protein CASSLARSLAGDDYNEQFF.

Many counts were recorded for this clonotype. The rearrangement joins TRBV7-9 to TRBJ2-3; the match to TRBD1 covers 9 bases. Germline loops: CDR1 SEHNR, CDR2 FQNEAQ (reference sequence). The CDR3 runs 15 residues. V was clipped by 5 bases and J by 0 bases; unmatched bases: 3. The CDR3 nucleotides read TGTGCCAGCAGCCGTACAGGGGGCAGCACAGATACGCAGTATTTT. Residues: CASSRTGGSTDTQYF. Drawing the rest from reference TRBV7-9 and TRBJ2-3, the complete variable domain is DTGVSQNPRHKITKRGQNVTFRCDPISEHNRLYWYRQTLGQGPEFLTYFQNEAQLEKSRLLSDRFSAERPKGSFSTLEIQRTEQGDSAMYLCASSRTGGSTDTQYFGPGTRLTVL.

The V gene is TRBV6-2 or TRBV6-3, the J gene TRBJ2-5; tentative D call: TRBD2 (5 bases). Trimming took off 2 bases at V and 11 bases at J, with 21 bases between the two ends. CDR1 MNHEY and CDR2 SVGEGT come from the germline V gene. The CDR3 spans 15 residues. This CDR3 reads CASSYSGSSYNEQYF. The CDR3 DNA sequence: TGTGCCAGCAGTTACAGCGGCAGCTCCTACAATGAGCAGTACTTC.

This clonotype was detected only a few times. The chain recombines TRBV20-1 with TRBJ2-7, with TRBD2 matching 7 bases. Trimming at V came to 6 bases and at J to 5 bases, leaving 19 bases not matched to a gene. CDR3 length: 16 amino acids. The germline V gene has CDR1 DFQATT and CDR2 SNEGSKA (reference sequence). For the CDR3, the DNA is TGCAGTGCAATTAGGGGAGCGGGCGGGAGTCGGAACGAGCAGTACTTC. This codes for CSAIRGAGGSRNEQYF.

This clonotype showed up just a few times. V usage is TRBV20-1 and J usage is TRBJ2-3, with D unclear. Trimming took 6 bases from V and 8 from J, leaving 12 bases between them. The CDR3 runs to 11 residues. Germline CDR1 DFQATT, CDR2 SNEGSKA (reference sequence). The CDR3: CSALLYGTQYF. CDR3 DNA: TGCAGTGCCCTATTGTATGGTACGCAGTATTTT.

The table lists this clonotype with a few counts. The V and J genes are TRBV3-1 and TRBJ2-5, with no clear D. From germline, CDR1 is LGHDT and CDR2 YNNKEL (reference sequence). The CDR3 spans 13 residues. V dropped 4 bases and J dropped 5 bases, with 11 bases sitting between them. The CDR3 bases are TGTGCCAGCAGCCCCCTCCTCCGGGAGACCCAGTACTTC. Amino acids: CASSPLLRETQYF.

The sample holds a few counts of this clonotype. The gene calls are TRBV20-1 and TRBJ2-5, with D possibly TRBD2 on 7 matching bases. The ends were cut back, 6 bases at V and 2 bases at J, with 13 bases in the middle. CDR1 is DFQATT, CDR2 SNEGSKA, per germline (reference sequence). The CDR3 runs to 13 residues. The CDR3 DNA sequence: TGCAGTGCCGCGGGGGCTCCTCAAGAGACCCAGTACTTC. Encoded protein: CSAAGAPQETQYF.

The genes are TRBV27 and TRBJ2-1; TRBD2 is a possible D gene (5 bases). CDR1 is MNHEY and CDR2 is SMNVEV in the germline V gene (reference sequence). Trimming took off 2 bases at V and 5 bases at J, with 16 bases between the two ends. CDR3 length equals 16 residues. CDR3 sequence reads: CASSLNGLAWDNEQFF. The CDR3 DNA is TGTGCCAGCAGTTTAAATGGGTTAGCGTGGGACAATGAGCAGTTCTTC.

This clonotype was seen at least ten times. At one boundary the junction diverges from the germline segment, which might be a read error. V is TRBV7-2 and J is TRBJ2-7; 11 bases are shared with TRBD2. The CDR3 is 14 amino acids. Per germline, CDR1 SGHTA and CDR2 FQGNSA. The CDR3 reads CASSTGLAGYSPNF. The CDR3, as DNA: TGTGCCAGCAGCACTGGACTAGCGGGCTATTCCCCGAACTTC.

Ten or more counts support this clonotype. The chain recombines TRBV7-2 with TRBJ2-1, with D perhaps matching TRBD1 (6 bases). In germline, CDR1 is SGHTA, CDR2 FQGNSA. V shed 3 bases and J shed 2 bases, with 11 bases lying between them. This CDR3 contains 15 residues. The CDR3 reads CASSFRGATYNEQFF. CDR3 sequence (DNA): TGTGCCAGCAGCTTCAGGGGCGCGACCTACAATGAGCAGTTCTTC.